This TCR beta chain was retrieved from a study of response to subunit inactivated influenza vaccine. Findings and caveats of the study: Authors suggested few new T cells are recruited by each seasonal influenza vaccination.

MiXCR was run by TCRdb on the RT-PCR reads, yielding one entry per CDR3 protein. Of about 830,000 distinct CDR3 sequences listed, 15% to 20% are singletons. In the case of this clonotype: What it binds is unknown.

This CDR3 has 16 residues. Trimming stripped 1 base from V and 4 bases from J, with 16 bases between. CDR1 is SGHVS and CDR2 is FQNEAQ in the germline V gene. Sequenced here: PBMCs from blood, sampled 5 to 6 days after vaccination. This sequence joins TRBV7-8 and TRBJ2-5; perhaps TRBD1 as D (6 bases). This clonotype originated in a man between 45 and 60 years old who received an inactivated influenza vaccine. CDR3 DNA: TGTGCCAGCAGCTTAGATTGGGGGCTCGTGCGAGAGACCCAGTACTTC. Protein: CASSLDWGLVRETQYF.